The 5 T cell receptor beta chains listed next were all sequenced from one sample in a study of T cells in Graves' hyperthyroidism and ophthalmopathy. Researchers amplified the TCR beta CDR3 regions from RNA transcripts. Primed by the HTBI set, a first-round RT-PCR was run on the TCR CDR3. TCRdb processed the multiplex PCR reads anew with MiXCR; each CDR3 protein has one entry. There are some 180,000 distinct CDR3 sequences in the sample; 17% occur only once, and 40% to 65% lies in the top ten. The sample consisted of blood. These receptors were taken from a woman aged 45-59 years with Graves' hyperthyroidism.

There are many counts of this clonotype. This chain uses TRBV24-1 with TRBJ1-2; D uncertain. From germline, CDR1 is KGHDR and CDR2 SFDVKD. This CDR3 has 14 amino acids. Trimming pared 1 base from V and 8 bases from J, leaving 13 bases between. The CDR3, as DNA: TGTGCCACCAGTGATTTAACACTCGGTGGGGGCTACACCTTC. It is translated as CATSDLTLGGGYTF.

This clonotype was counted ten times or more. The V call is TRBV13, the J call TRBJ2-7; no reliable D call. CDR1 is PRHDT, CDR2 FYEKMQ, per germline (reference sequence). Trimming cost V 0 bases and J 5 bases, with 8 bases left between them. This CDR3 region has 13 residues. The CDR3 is CASSLGRGDEQYF. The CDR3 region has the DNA TGTGCCAGCAGCTTAGGGAGAGGAGACGAGCAGTACTTC.

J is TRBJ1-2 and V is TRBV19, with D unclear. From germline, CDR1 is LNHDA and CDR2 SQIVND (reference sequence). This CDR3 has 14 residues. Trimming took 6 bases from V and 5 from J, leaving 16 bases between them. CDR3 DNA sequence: TGTGCCAGTAGCCAACGTACGGGCCAGTATGGCTACACCTTC. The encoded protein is CASSQRTGQYGYTF.

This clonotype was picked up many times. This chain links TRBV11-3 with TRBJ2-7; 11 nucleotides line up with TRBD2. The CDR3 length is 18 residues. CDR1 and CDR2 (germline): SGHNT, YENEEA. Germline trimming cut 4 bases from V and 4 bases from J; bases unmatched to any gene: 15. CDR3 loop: CASSSDTPGTSGKYEQYF. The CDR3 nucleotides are TGTGCCAGCAGCTCGGACACACCGGGGACTAGCGGAAAATACGAGCAGTACTTC. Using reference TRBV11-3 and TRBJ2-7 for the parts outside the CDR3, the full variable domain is EAGVVQSPRYKIIEKKQPVAFWCNPISGHNTLYWYLQNLGQGPELLIRYENEEAVDDSQLPKDRFSAERLKGVDSTLKIQPAELGDSAVYLCASSSDTPGTSGKYEQYFGPGTRLTVT.

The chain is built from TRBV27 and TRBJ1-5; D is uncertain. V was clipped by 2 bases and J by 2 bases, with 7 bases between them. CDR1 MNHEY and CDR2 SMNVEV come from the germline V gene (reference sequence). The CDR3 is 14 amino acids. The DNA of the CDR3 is TGTGCCAGCAGTTTAAGGCATGGCAATCAGCCCCAGCATTTT. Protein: CASSLRHGNQPQHF.